These 18 T cell receptor beta chains originate from one sample sequenced in a study of identical twins. TCRdb passed the 5' RACE reads through MiXCR, listing each CDR3 protein once. The top ten hold roughly 8.7% of the sample, which has more than 350,000 distinct CDR3 sequences, 9% seen once. Sequencing input: naive T cells sorted from blood. The source of these receptors is a woman in her 50s in good health.

In nucleotides, the CDR3 is TGTGCCAGCAGTCCATTACTAGCGGGAGGGTTAGGAGAGCAGTACTTC. The encoded protein is CASSPLLAGGLGEQYF. The V call is TRBV12-3 or TRBV12-4, the J call TRBJ2-7; TRBD2 aligns across 13 bases. V lost 5 bases to trimming and J lost 7 bases; unmatched junction nucleotides: 11. The CDR3 covers 16 residues.

CDR3 amino acids: CASSFSPGTGNEKLFF. The CDR3 nucleotides read TGCGCCAGCAGCTTCAGCCCCGGGACAGGGAATGAAAAACTGTTTTTT. V gene TRBV5-1 combines with J gene TRBJ1-4, with TRBD1 matching 9 bases. The CDR3 consists of 16 residues. Germline V CDR1 and CDR2: SGHRS, YFSETQ. With 2 bases clipped from V and 5 bases from J, the junction kept 7 bases outside the gene matches.

This chain links TRBV15 with TRBJ2-7; D remains ambiguous. This CDR3 region has 13 residues. Germline assignment: CDR1 LNHNV and CDR2 YYDKDF (reference sequence). Trimming took 2 bases from V and 3 from J, leaving 8 bases between them. Here the CDR3 DNA reads TGTGCCACCAGCAGACTTAGGGACTACGAGCAGTACGTC. Translated: CATSRLRDYEQYV.

The sample holds a few counts of this clonotype. J is TRBJ1-5 and V is TRBV29-1, with D possibly TRBD1 on 5 matching bases. Trimming removed 5 bases at V and 0 bases at J, with 11 bases between. The germline CDR1 and CDR2 sequences are SQVTM and ANQGSEA. The CDR3 consists of 14 residues. The CDR3 coding sequence is TGCAGCGTTTTGGGGGGGAGTAGCAATCAGCCCCAGCATTTT. Protein: CSVLGGSSNQPQHF.

This clonotype was counted many times. The rearrangement links TRBV5-1 to TRBJ2-2; 13 bases are shared with TRBD2. The CDR3 runs to 18 residues. V dropped 3 bases and J dropped 6; count of bases not matched to a gene: 11. Germline CDR1 reads SGHRS; CDR2 reads YFSETQ. The CDR3 loop is CASSSWTSGRNRAGELFF. The CDR3 bases are TGCGCCAGCAGCTCATGGACTAGCGGGAGAAATCGGGCCGGGGAGCTGTTTTTT.

On this clonotype: At one end, the junction sequence differs from germline, possibly due to a read error. The chain is built from TRBV10-3 and TRBJ1-2; no reliable D call. The CDR3 has 15 amino acids. Germline V gene lookup returns CDR1 ENHRY and CDR2 SYGVKD. CDR3 sequence: CAISTGNTTNSGYTF. The CDR3 region has the DNA TGTGCCATCAGTACTGGGAACACTACGAACTCTGGCTACACCTTC.

Many counts were recorded for this clonotype. The chain has TRBV29-1 and TRBJ2-5; maybe TRBD2 (5 bases). This CDR3 is 9 amino acids long. Germline V gene lookup returns CDR1 SQVTM and CDR2 ANQGSEA. CDR3 sequence reads: CRERETQYF. CDR3 DNA: TGCAGAGAGCGGGAGACCCAGTACTTC.

Many counts were recorded for this clonotype. This chain connects TRBV29-1 to TRBJ2-5; TRBD2 aligns across 7 bases. V lost 4 bases to trimming and J lost 4 bases; unmatched junction nucleotides: 6. Germline CDR1 is SQVTM and CDR2 is ANQGSEA. This CDR3 comprises 13 residues. This CDR3 reads CSVAGGSRETQYF. In DNA form, the CDR3 reads TGCAGCGTTGCAGGCGGGAGTCGAGAGACCCAGTACTTC.

CDR3 amino acids: CASSPGLGNEAFF. The CDR3 nucleotides read TGCGCCAGCAGCCCGGGACTCGGGAATGAAGCTTTCTTT. The chain links TRBV5-1 to TRBJ1-1; a weak D match, TRBD1 (5 bases). V lost 4 bases to trimming and J lost 7 bases, with 14 bases between them. From germline, CDR1 is SGHRS and CDR2 YFSETQ. The CDR3 has 13 amino acids.

This chain uses TRBV12-3 or TRBV12-4 with TRBJ2-7; D remains ambiguous. Deletions cut 4 bases from V and 2 bases from J, with 9 bases between. The CDR3 extends over 13 amino acids. The CDR3 DNA follows: TGTGCCAGCAGTTCGGATTATACCTACGAGCAGTACGTC. Translating it yields CASSSDYTYEQYV.

The V call is TRBV24-1, the J call TRBJ1-2; a possible D gene is TRBD1 (6 bases). The V gene's germline CDR1 is KGHDR and CDR2 SFDVKD. The CDR3 length is 15 residues. The ends were cut back, 4 bases at V and 4 bases at J, with 15 bases in the middle. CDR3 loop: CATSDRDTVTYGYTF. The CDR3 nucleotides read TGTGCCACCAGTGACAGGGACACGGTTACCTATGGCTACACCTTC.

This clonotype was counted ten times or more. The rearrangement links TRBV4-1 to TRBJ2-4, with D possibly being TRBD1 or TRBD2 (5 bases each). This CDR3 region has 14 residues. Trimming removed 4 bases from V and 8 bases from J, with 15 bases in between. The germline CDR1 and CDR2 sequences are MGHRA and YSYEKL. CDR3 sequence: CASSLIRDGDIQYF. For the CDR3, the DNA is TGCGCCAGCAGCCTAATAAGGGACGGGGACATTCAGTACTTC.

J is TRBJ2-7 and V is TRBV15; no definite D call. This CDR3 is built from 13 residues. From germline, CDR1 is LNHNV and CDR2 YYDKDF (reference sequence). The V end was cut by 4 bases, the J end by 3 bases, with 10 bases between. The CDR3 loop reads CATSIGKNYEQYF. DNA of the CDR3: TGTGCCACCAGCATTGGGAAGAACTACGAGCAGTACTTC.

This clonotype was observed a few times. The V call is TRBV14, the J call TRBJ1-5; D remains ambiguous. With 4 bases removed from V and 2 bases from J, the gap between germline ends came to 6 bases. The germline V gene has CDR1 SGHDN and CDR2 FVKESK. This CDR3 spans 13 amino acids. CDR3 in DNA: TGTGCCAGCAGCCCATATGGCAATCAGCCCCAGCATTTT. Its protein product is CASSPYGNQPQHF.

This clonotype has ten or more counts. This chain joins TRBV5-1 and TRBJ2-5, with TRBD2 identical over 8 bases. With 3 bases clipped from V and 3 bases from J, the junction kept 4 bases outside the gene matches. The germline V gene has CDR1 SGHRS and CDR2 YFSETQ. The CDR3 totals 14 residues. The CDR3 protein is CASSYFSGKETQYF. Here the CDR3 DNA reads TGCGCCAGCAGCTACTTTAGCGGGAAAGAGACCCAGTACTTC.

The genes are TRBV12-3 or TRBV12-4 and TRBJ2-1; 8 bases line up with TRBD2. The length of the CDR3 is 15 residues. Trimming removed 5 bases from V and 4 bases from J; junction bases left unmatched: 7. In DNA form, the CDR3 reads TGTGCCAGCAGTGCCAATGTAGCGGGGTACAATGAGCAGTTCTTC. Its protein is CASSANVAGYNEQFF.

This clonotype was recorded a few times. The chain combines TRBV24-1 with TRBJ2-7, with D unresolved. The V end was cut by 6 bases, the J end by 4 bases, with 12 bases between. The CDR3 runs 13 residues. CDR1 is KGHDR, CDR2 SFDVKD, per germline. The DNA of the CDR3 is TGTGCCACCAGTCCTCAGGTCCGATACGAGCAGTACGTC. It is translated as CATSPQVRYEQYV.

V gene TRBV7-2 combines with J gene TRBJ2-1; 12 bases map to TRBD2. V gave up 4 bases and J gave up 7 bases; unmatched junction bases: 8. CDR3 length: 16 amino acids. The germline CDR1 and CDR2 sequences are SGHTA and FQGNSA. CDR3 in DNA: TGTGCCAGCAGCTCCTCGTCTAGCGGGAGGGTAAATGAGCAGTTCTTC. Protein sequence: CASSSSSSGRVNEQFF.